The T cell receptor beta chain described here comes from a study of shared clonotypes between healthy human individuals. General study points: Estimated clonotype richness was generally higher in naive than memory subsets. The four-donor shared clonotypes exceeded non-shared clonotypes in generation probability, with non-shared ones scoring lower.

Only in-frame clones appear in the TCRdb table, and some are missing; sequencing was by immunoSEQ multiplex PCR. The sample consists of about 590,000 clones, 95% of them appearing once. CDR1 is MDHEN and CDR2 is SYDVKM in the germline V gene. This CDR3 spans 13 amino acids. Trimming cost V 6 bases and J 2 bases; bases outside gene matches: 4. Only CD45RO-negative cells positively selected for CCR7 counted as naive CD8 cells, so terminally differentiated effector memory CD45RA+ cells were excluded. Each sample came from a Caucasian adult donor living in Nashville, Tennessee. Remarks on this clone: Antigen: not known.

V is TRBV28 and J is TRBJ2-7; TRBD1 matches at 7 bases. The receptor was derived from a woman aged 25 to 39 in good health. Source material: naive CD8+ T cells sorted from blood. The CDR3 sequence is CASSIGQAYEQYF. Written as DNA, the CDR3 is TGTGCCAGCAGCATAGGACAGGCCTACGAGCAGTACTTC.